One sample yielded the 19 T cell receptor beta chains listed below, sequenced in a study of T cell changes during pregnancy in multiple sclerosis. This table comes from immunoSEQ multiplex PCR, and its TCRdb copy is limited to in-frame clones, with some not included. The table has about 52,000 clones, around 92% seen once; the top ten hold about 0.75%. The sample here was CD4+ T cells from peripheral blood mononuclear cells, taken in the third trimester of pregnancy. The receptor set was obtained from a female donor with multiple sclerosis, enrolled in a pregnancy study.

The chain has TRBV18 and TRBJ1-1; TRBD1 matches at 7 bases. Germline trimming cut 1 base from V and 0 bases from J; bases unmatched to any gene: 2. This CDR3 region has 15 residues. Germline V gene lookup returns CDR1 KGHSH and CDR2 LQKENI. CDR3 nucleotide sequence: TGTGCCAGCTCACCACGGGACAGAATGAACACTGAAGCTTTCTTT. Residues: CASSPRDRMNTEAFF.

To note about this clone: The sample has other DNA sequences that encode this CDR3 too. V gene TRBV13 combines with J gene TRBJ2-7, with unresolved D. Germline CDR1 and CDR2: PRHDT and FYEKMQ (reference sequence). Trimming took off 6 bases at V and 3 bases at J, with 9 bases between the two ends. This CDR3 contains 12 residues. CDR3 nucleotide sequence: TGTGCCAGCAGTCGGAACAGCTACGAGCAGTACTTC. Amino acid sequence: CASSRNSYEQYF.

The chain carries TRBV25-1 and TRBJ1-5; D gene unclear. Per germline, CDR1 MGHDK and CDR2 SYGVNS. Trimming cost V 3 bases and J 6 bases, with 18 bases left between them. The CDR3 has 16 residues. In DNA form, the CDR3 reads TGTGCCAGCAGTGAGGGTGGTTCGGGGAAGGGTCAGCCCCAGCATTTT. It translates to CASSEGGSGKGQPQHF. The full variable domain, its missing parts supplied by reference TRBV25-1 and TRBJ1-5, is EADIYQTPRYLVIGTGKKITLECSQTMGHDKMYWYQQDPGMELHLIHYSYGVNSTEKGDLSSESTVSRIRTEHFPLTLESARPSHTSQYLCASSEGGSGKGQPQHFGDGTRLSIL.

V is TRBV29-1 and J is TRBJ2-2, with D perhaps TRBD2 (7 bases). The CDR3 is made up of 15 amino acids. Germline V gene sequence: CDR1 SQVTM, CDR2 ANQGSEA. Trimming left V 8 bases short and J 0 bases short, with 16 bases between. For the CDR3, the DNA is TGCAGCTCTCTAGGGGGGGGCGCGAACACCGGGGAGCTGTTTTTT. It specifies CSSLGGGANTGELFF.

The chain couples TRBV11-1 to TRBJ1-1, with 9 bases matching TRBD1. J was trimmed by 0 bases and V by 0 bases; bases with no gene match: 5. Germline V lookup: CDR1 SGHAT, CDR2 FQDESV (reference sequence). The CDR3 has 17 residues. CDR3 in DNA: TGTGCCAGCAGCTTAGCTACAGGGGGCTTAATGAACACTGAAGCTTTCTTT. This sequence encodes CASSLATGGLMNTEAFF.

This sequence joins TRBV7-2 and TRBJ1-1, with D maybe TRBD1 (5 bases). The V gene lost 5 bases and the J gene lost 4 bases, with 17 bases spanning the gap. Germline V lookup: CDR1 SGHTA, CDR2 FQGNSA. The CDR3 covers 15 residues. The CDR3 DNA is TGTGCCAGCAGCCTGGGGGGACGGGAGGTCACTGAAGCTTTCTTT. Protein: CASSLGGREVTEAFF.

This clone was detected once. The J gene is TRBJ2-2, the V gene TRBV18, with 10 positions matching TRBD2. The ends lost 6 bases at V and 1 base at J; junction bases unmatched: 5. Germline CDR1 KGHSH, CDR2 LQKENI. The CDR3 is 16 amino acids. Here the CDR3 reads CASSSTSGLNTGELFF. CDR3 bases: TGTGCCAGCTCGTCGACTAGCGGGCTGAACACCGGGGAGCTGTTTTTT.

The CDR3 protein is CASSVVGVSTDTQYF. CDR3 nucleotides: TGTGCCAGCAGCGTAGTAGGAGTAAGCACAGATACGCAGTATTTT. The chain combines TRBV9 with TRBJ2-3; no clear D gene. V was shortened by 0 bases and J by 0 bases, with 8 bases between the two germline ends. The germline gives CDR1 SGDLS, CDR2 YYNGEE. The CDR3 covers 15 residues.

The chain links TRBV7-2 to TRBJ2-2; D is possibly TRBD1 (6 bases). Between the trimmed V and J ends, which lost 2 bases and 10 bases, there was a span of 14 bases. The CDR3 runs to 14 residues. Germline-derived CDR1 and CDR2 are SGHTA and FQGNSA. Written as DNA, the CDR3 is TGTGCCAGCAGCTTAAGATTGGGGGCCGAGGAGCTGTTTTTT. Its translation: CASSLRLGAEELFF.

The rearrangement links TRBV5-1 to TRBJ2-4; TRBD1 matches at 10 bases. The CDR3 loop spans 15 amino acids. Germline V CDR1 and CDR2: SGHRS, YFSETQ. The V gene end was trimmed by 2 bases and the J gene end by 4 bases; junction bases not matched to a gene: 3. CDR3 residues: CASSFGQGDKNIQYF. As DNA, the CDR3 is TGCGCCAGCAGCTTCGGACAGGGGGATAAAAACATTCAGTACTTC. The whole variable domain, remainder taken from reference TRBV5-1 and TRBJ2-4, is KAGVTQTPRYLIKTRGQQVTLSCSPISGHRSVSWYQQTPGQGLQFLFEYFSETQRNKGNFPGRFSGRQFSNSRSEMNVSTLELGDSALYLCASSFGQGDKNIQYFGAGTRLSVL.

The J gene is TRBJ1-1, the V gene TRBV18, with 11 bases matching TRBD1. Germline V gene sequence: CDR1 KGHSH, CDR2 LQKENI. With 0 bases clipped from V and 5 bases from J, the junction kept 5 bases outside the gene matches. The CDR3 spans 16 residues. In DNA, the CDR3 is TGTGCCAGCTCACCACCTGGGGGACAGGGGGGTACTGAAGCTTTCTTT. Translating it yields CASSPPGGQGGTEAFF.

This rearrangement joins TRBV5-1 to TRBJ2-1; TRBD2 matches at 8 bases. The CDR3 sequence is 15 residues long. Losses at the gene ends were 4 bases for V and 4 bases for J; bases not matched to a gene: 7. Germline loops: CDR1 SGHRS, CDR2 YFSETQ. The CDR3 is CASSLSGGQYNEQFF. CDR3 coding DNA: TGCGCCAGCAGCCTCAGCGGGGGCCAGTACAATGAGCAGTTCTTC.

The V call is TRBV9, the J call TRBJ1-1, with 8 bases fitting TRBD1. The germline gives CDR1 SGDLS, CDR2 YYNGEE. V lost 3 bases to trimming and J lost 5 bases; unmatched junction nucleotides: 3. CDR3 size: 13 residues. The CDR3 DNA sequence: TGTGCCAGCAGCGCCCAGGGGGCGACTGAAGCTTTCTTT. Residues: CASSAQGATEAFF. Combining the CDR3 with reference TRBV9 and TRBJ1-1 gives the whole variable domain DSGVTQTPKHLITATGQRVTLRCSPRSGDLSVYWYQQSLDQGLQFLIQYYNGEERAKGNILERFSAQQFPDLHSELNLSSLELGDSALYFCASSAQGATEAFFGQGTRLTVV.

The rearrangement uses TRBV5-6 and TRBJ1-2, with D hard to call. V dropped 6 bases and J dropped 1 base, with 13 bases sitting between them. Germline loops: CDR1 SGHDT, CDR2 YYEEEE. CDR3 length equals 14 residues. DNA of the CDR3: TGTGCCAGCAACCCGGGAGGTTTTAACTATGGCTACACCTTC. Residues: CASNPGGFNYGYTF.

This rearrangement joins TRBV5-1 to TRBJ2-1, with 12 bases identical to TRBD1. The V and J ends lost 0 bases and 8 bases, in that order; junction bases with no gene match: 9. This CDR3 has 17 residues. Germline CDR1 SGHRS, CDR2 YFSETQ. CDR3 sequence reads: CASSLVSLGTGGDEQFF. CDR3 nucleotides: TGCGCCAGCAGCTTGGTCAGTCTGGGGACAGGGGGCGATGAGCAGTTCTTC.

The V call is TRBV4-3, the J call TRBJ2-5, with a weak D call TRBD1 (5 bases). CDR1 and CDR2 from the germline V gene are LGHNA and YSLEER. V gave up 2 bases and J gave up 0 bases, with 7 bases separating them. CDR3 length: 14 amino acids. The CDR3 DNA reads TGCGCCAGCAGCCAAAGGGGCAACCAAGAGACCCAGTACTTC. Its protein product is CASSQRGNQETQYF.

V gene TRBV6-5 combines with J gene TRBJ2-3, with 9 bases that match TRBD2. Looked up from germline, CDR1 is MNHEY and CDR2 is SVGAGI. The V and J ends lost 5 bases and 2 bases, in that order; junction bases with no gene match: 2. This CDR3 comprises 14 residues. CDR3 DNA sequence: TGTGCCAGCAGTCTAGCGGGGAACACAGATACGCAGTATTTT. Translation: CASSLAGNTDTQYF.

This chain links TRBV27 with TRBJ1-3; D not resolved. Germline loops: CDR1 MNHEY, CDR2 SMNVEV (reference sequence). Trimming removed 3 bases at V and 4 bases at J, with 7 bases between. This CDR3 is 13 amino acids long. The CDR3 DNA is TGTGCCAGCAGTTTCCTAGGAGGAAACACCATATATTTT. This encodes CASSFLGGNTIYF.

The rearrangement joins TRBV7-9 to TRBJ1-1; D perhaps matches TRBD1 (6 bases). V was pared by 1 base and J by 4 bases, with 16 bases between. The CDR3 runs to 16 residues. Germline assignment: CDR1 SEHNR and CDR2 FQNEAQ (reference sequence). DNA for the CDR3: TGTGCCAGCAGCTTAGTGGGGGCCGGGGTCCCCACTGAAGCTTTCTTT. Translating gives CASSLVGAGVPTEAFF. Supplemented by reference TRBV7-9 and TRBJ1-1, the full variable domain reads DTGVSQNPRHKITKRGQNVTFRCDPISEHNRLYWYRQTLGQGPEFLTYFQNEAQLEKSRLLSDRFSAERPKGSFSTLEIQRTEQGDSAMYLCASSLVGAGVPTEAFFGQGTRLTVV.